This T cell receptor beta chain was recorded in a study of cytomegalovirus exposure and HLA in healthy donors. The study's findings and limits: Associated with HLA alleles at 0.05 false discovery rate in a later analysis were approximately 17,000 TCR beta sequences.

A multiplex PCR was run with 60 Vbeta primers and 13 Jbeta primers. Assay used: immunoSEQ multiplex PCR; TCRdb lists only in-frame clones, some missing. The table records about 130,000 clones, approximately 84% of them present only once. The germline V and J ends were trimmed by 7 bases and 4 bases, with 19 bases remaining between them. There are 15 residues in the CDR3. Germline V gene sequence: CDR1 SGHAT, CDR2 FQDESV (reference sequence). On this clone itself: No antigen is known for it.

Material: PBMCs. This TCR derives from a boy under 10 years old in good health and CMV-seronegative. V gene TRBV11-1 combines with J gene TRBJ1-1, with D tentatively TRBD1 (6 bases). The CDR3 coding sequence is TGTGCCAGCACCGGGGGGCGCGTCACCGGCACTGAAGCTTTCTTT. It specifies CASTGGRVTGTEAFF.